The 13 T cell receptor beta chains in this list originate from one sample, sequenced in a study of early T cells in non-severe SARS-CoV-2 infection. MiXCR, run by TCRdb on the 5' RACE reads, gives a single entry per CDR3 protein. The sample carries fewer than 80,000 distinct CDR3 sequences, more than 9% recorded once. Sequenced: whole blood. The receptors shown here come from an adult who was a healthcare worker with PCR-confirmed SARS-CoV-2 infection or an uninfected control (not recorded which).

The chain combines TRBV2 with TRBJ1-1; D is unclear. Trimming cost V 7 bases and J 10 bases, with 10 bases left between them. This CDR3 has 10 residues. Germline V lookup: CDR1 SNHLY, CDR2 FYNNEI. DNA for the CDR3: TGTGCCAGCAAGGCCCAAGGAGCTTTCTTT. This translates into CASKAQGAFF.

This clonotype has ten or more counts. This chain joins TRBV7-8 and TRBJ2-5, with D possibly TRBD2 on 6 matching bases. The CDR3 covers 13 residues. Trimming left V 4 bases short and J 1 base short, with 7 bases between. Germline lookup yields CDR1 SGHVS and CDR2 FQNEAQ. The CDR3 DNA reads as TGTGCCAGCAGCTGGGACTTCCAAGAGACCCAGTACTTC. Amino acids: CASSWDFQETQYF.

This rearrangement joins TRBV29-1 to TRBJ2-4; D gene uncertain. The CDR3 runs to 16 residues. Per the germline V gene, CDR1 is SQVTM and CDR2 is ANQGSEA. Deletions cut 8 bases from V and 0 bases from J, with 20 bases between. The CDR3 DNA sequence: TGCAGCTCCAACCGAGGCCGACCGTCAGCCAAAAACATTCAGTACTTC. Amino acid sequence: CSSNRGRPSAKNIQYF. The full variable domain, its missing parts supplied by reference TRBV29-1 and TRBJ2-4, is SAVISQKPSRDICQRGTSLTIQCQVDSQVTMMFWYRQQPGQSLTLIATANQGSEATYESGFVIDKFPISRPNLTFSTLTVSNMSPEDSSIYLCSSNRGRPSAKNIQYFGAGTRLSVL.

There are many counts of this clonotype. The chain employs TRBV2 and TRBJ2-3; D is unclear. V shed 3 bases and J shed 6 bases, with 7 bases lying between them. CDR1 SNHLY and CDR2 FYNNEI come from the germline V gene. This CDR3 contains 12 residues. CDR3 region: CASSEVSDTQYF. The CDR3, as DNA: TGTGCCAGCAGTGAGGTCAGCGATACGCAGTATTTT.

This clonotype was detected ten times or more. V gene TRBV12-3 or TRBV12-4 combines with J gene TRBJ2-1, with a possible D match to TRBD2 (7 bases). CDR3 length: 13 amino acids. V was cut by 10 bases and J by 7 bases, with 17 bases left in between. CDR3 DNA sequence: TGTGCCATTCGATTGGGGGGGCGGAATGAGCAGTTCTTC. Translation: CAIRLGGRNEQFF.

In this sample, this clonotype turned up many times. The chain has TRBV5-1 and TRBJ2-5; no definite D call. V gave up 7 bases and J gave up 4 bases, with 14 bases separating them. Looked up from germline, CDR1 is SGHRS and CDR2 is YFSETQ. The CDR3 length is 13 residues. CDR3 DNA: TGCGCCAGCTCCCCCGGAGTAGCAGAGACCCAGTACTTC. Protein product: CASSPGVAETQYF. Variable domain in full (rest from reference TRBV5-1 and TRBJ2-5): KAGVTQTPRYLIKTRGQQVTLSCSPISGHRSVSWYQQTPGQGLQFLFEYFSETQRNKGNFPGRFSGRQFSNSRSEMNVSTLELGDSALYLCASSPGVAETQYFGPGTRLLVL.

This clonotype was recorded at least ten times. The V and J genes are TRBV20-1 and TRBJ2-7; 7 bases align to TRBD1. J lost 6 bases, V lost 0 bases, and 2 bases had no gene match. Germline values: CDR1 DFQATT, CDR2 SNEGSKA (reference sequence). CDR3 length equals 12 residues. CDR3 residues: CSARDDRAEQYF. The CDR3 region has the DNA TGCAGTGCTAGAGACGACAGGGCCGAGCAGTACTTC.

This clonotype has more than one count but fewer than ten. The rearrangement links TRBV18 to TRBJ2-7, with 8 positions matching TRBD1. The length of the CDR3 is 16 residues. Trimming took 0 bases from V and 3 from J; bases not matched to a gene: 7. Per germline, CDR1 KGHSH and CDR2 LQKENI. CDR3 sequence: CASSPPTGGSGYEQYF. The CDR3 region has the DNA TGTGCCAGCTCACCACCCACAGGGGGGTCGGGCTACGAGCAGTACTTC.

This clonotype was detected many times. At one end the junction does not follow the germline gene, possibly because of a read error. The chain recombines TRBV29-1 with TRBJ2-7; D may match TRBD1 or TRBD2 (6 bases each). CDR3 length equals 16 residues. Germline V gene data show CDR1 as SQVTM and CDR2 as ANQGSEA. CDR3 protein: CSIEVIGRGRRYEQYF. The CDR3 coding sequence is TGCAGCATTGAGGTCATCGGTCGGGGGCGCAGATACGAGCAGTACTTC.

The chain is built from TRBV7-9 and TRBJ2-3, with 8 bases lining up with TRBD2. Germline loops: CDR1 SEHNR, CDR2 FQNEAQ (reference sequence). V lost 7 bases to trimming and J lost 0 bases; unmatched junction nucleotides: 6. CDR3 length: 15 residues. CDR3: CASNGGRLSTDTQYF. The CDR3 DNA reads as TGTGCCAGCAACGGCGGGAGGCTAAGCACAGATACGCAGTATTTT.

There are many counts of this clonotype. The chain uses TRBV7-9 and TRBJ2-1; 8 bases map to TRBD2. Germline CDR1 is SEHNR and CDR2 is FQNEAQ (reference sequence). The CDR3 spans 15 residues. V dropped 3 bases and J dropped 7; count of bases not matched to a gene: 8. CDR3: CASSFSGTSGNEQFF. CDR3 coding DNA: TGTGCCAGCAGCTTTAGCGGGACCAGCGGGAATGAGCAGTTCTTC.

The chain carries TRBV2 and TRBJ2-5; possibly TRBD2 for D (5 bases). Trimming removed 2 bases at V and 1 base at J, with 8 bases between. The CDR3 has 14 amino acids. Per the germline V gene, CDR1 is SNHLY and CDR2 is FYNNEI. CDR3 nucleotides: TGTGCCAGCAGTGAAAGTCTAGCCCAAGAGACCCAGTACTTC. Translated, it gives CASSESLAQETQYF.

The chain links TRBV28 to TRBJ2-3, with 10 bases matching TRBD2. Germline CDR1 and CDR2: MDHEN and SYDVKM. Unmatched junction bases numbered 3, after V lost 2 bases and J lost 4 bases. CDR3 length: 15 amino acids. The CDR3 loop reads CASSLKAGGPDTQYF. The CDR3 bases are TGTGCCAGCAGTTTAAAAGCGGGAGGGCCAGATACGCAGTATTTT.